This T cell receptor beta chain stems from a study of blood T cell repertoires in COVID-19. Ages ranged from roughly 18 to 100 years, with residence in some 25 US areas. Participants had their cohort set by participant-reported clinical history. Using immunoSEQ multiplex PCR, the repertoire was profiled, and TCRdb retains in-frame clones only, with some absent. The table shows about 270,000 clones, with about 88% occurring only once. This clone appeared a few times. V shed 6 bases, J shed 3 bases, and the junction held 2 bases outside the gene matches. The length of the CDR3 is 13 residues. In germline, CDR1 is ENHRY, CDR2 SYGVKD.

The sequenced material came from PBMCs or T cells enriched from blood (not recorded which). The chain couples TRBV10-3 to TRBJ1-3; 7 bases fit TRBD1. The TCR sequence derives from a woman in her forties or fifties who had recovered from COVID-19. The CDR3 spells CAIRGQVGNTIYF. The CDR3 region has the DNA TGTGCCATCAGAGGACAGGTTGGAAACACCATATATTTT.